This T cell receptor (beta chain) originates from a study of regulatory T cells in long-lasting Graves disease. Whole-study findings and limits: Preferential use of TRBV28, TRBJ1-2 and TRBJ2-5 was seen in persistent disease.

Germline V CDR1 and CDR2: MDHEN, SYDVKM. J gave up 10 bases and V 4 bases, and 26 bases lay outside the gene matches. The CDR3 is 19 amino acids. With iRepertoire HTBI primers and Arm-PCR of CDR3 regions, TCR beta libraries were built. MiXCR, applied by TCRdb to the multiplex PCR reads, yields one record per CDR3 protein. The sample has under 450,000 distinct CDR3 sequences, less than 30% seen once; the top ten hold around 30%. As to time point: persistent/refractory GD, antithyroid drugs over 5 years with positive TRAb. After RNA was extracted from PBMCs, the TCR library was made from it. This clonotype appeared many times. Its antigen is undetermined.

The TCR originated in a woman aged 40 to 55 with Graves disease. The chain joins TRBV28 to TRBJ1-1; TRBD1 agrees at 8 bases. Sequenced material: peripheral blood mononuclear cells (PBMCs), taken when the disease was refractory, from a patient treated with antithyroid drugs. This chain's CDR3 is CASSSTRTGHGGVMGAAFF. The CDR3 coding sequence is TGTGCCAGCAGTTCGACAAGGACAGGGCATGGGGGAGTAATGGGCGCAGCTTTCTTT.